Listed below are T cell receptor beta chains from one sample, sequenced in a study of shared clonotypes between healthy human individuals. Using immunoSEQ multiplex PCR, the repertoire was profiled, and TCRdb retains in-frame clones only, with some absent. Seen here are about 340,000 clones, more than 60% observed once, and the top ten hold about 10%. The sample was memory CD4+ T cells sorted from blood. The receptor source for this set is a young man in good health. The CDR3 runs from the conserved cysteine through the conserved F or W. The order of the fields is D gene, V gene, J gene, clone size, CDR3 DNA, CDR3 protein. A D gene is named only where the DNA matches it firmly. The size of a clone is reported for some rows only, either as once, few or many, or as a class for expanded clones.

NA	TRBV5-4	TRBJ2-7	NA	TGTGCCAGCAGCTTCGGTAGCGTAACCCTGGGATCCGAGCAGTACTTC	CASSFGSVTLGSEQYF
NA	TRBV4-1	TRBJ1-2	NA	TGCGCCAGCAGCCACGCTGGACAGAGCTATGGCTACACCTTC	CASSHAGQSYGYTF
TRBD2	TRBV7-8	TRBJ2-3	NA	TGTGCCAGCAGCCACCACCTAGGACTAGCGGGAGAGTTTTTGTCAGATACGCAGTATTTT	CASSHHLGLAGEFLSDTQYF
TRBD1	TRBV4-3	TRBJ1-5	NA	TGCGCCAGCAGCCAGTCAGGGGGCAGGAACAATCAGCCCCAGCATTTT	CASSQSGGRNNQPQHF
TRBD1	TRBV30	TRBJ2-7	once	TGTGCCTGGAGTGTATGGACAGGGGATGGAGAGCAGTACTTC	CAWSVWTGDGEQYF
NA	TRBV29-1	TRBJ2-3	NA	TGCAGCGTTGTATATGTGGGAGATACGCAGTATTTT	CSVVYVGDTQYF
TRBD1	TRBV10-3	TRBJ2-2	NA	TGTGCCATCAGTGGTGGAGGACAGGGGGTTCACACCGGGGAGCTGTTTTTT	CAISGGGQGVHTGELFF
TRBD1	TRBV7-9	TRBJ2-2	NA	TGTGCCAGCAGCTCCCGGGACAGGGCCACCGGGGAGCTGTTTTTT	CASSSRDRATGELFF
TRBD1	TRBV10-3	TRBJ2-1	NA	TGTGCCACCGGACAGGGAGGAGGTTCCTATGAGCAGTTCTTC	CATGQGGGSYEQFF
TRBD1	TRBV25-1	TRBJ2-7	NA	TGTGCCAGCAGTGGAACAGGGGAATCTCTCTACTCCTACGAGCAGTACTTC	CASSGTGESLYSYEQYF
NA	TRBV6-5	TRBJ1-2	NA	TGTGCCAGCAGTTACTCCGGGGAGGCAGGATGGGGCTACACCTTC	CASSYSGEAGWGYTF
NA	TRBV11-2	TRBJ2-1	few	TGTGCCAGCAGCTCCGACAGGTACAATGAGCAGTTCTTC	CASSSDRYNEQFF
NA	TRBV10-2	TRBJ1-3	NA	TGCGCCAGCAGTGCCCTTCGCTCTGGAAACACCATATATTTT	CASSALRSGNTIYF
TRBD1	TRBV7-9	TRBJ1-5	NA	TGTGCCAGCAGCTCCGACTACGGGACAGGGGAACAGCCCCAGCATTTT	CASSSDYGTGEQPQHF
NA	TRBV18	TRBJ1-1	few	TGTGCCAGCTCACCACTCGAGAACACTGAAGCTTTCTTT	CASSPLENTEAFF
NA	TRBV4-1	TRBJ2-5	NA	TGCGCCAGCAGCCAAGAGGTATCCCGGGGCCTGGGGGTGACCCAGTACTTC	CASSQEVSRGLGVTQYF
NA	TRBV7-9	TRBJ2-1	NA	TGTGCCAGCAGCTTATCTGCAGGGGTCAATGAGCAGTTCTTC	CASSLSAGVNEQFF
NA	TRBV5-5	TRBJ1-5	NA	TGTGCCAGCAGCTTGATAAATCAGCCCCAGCATTTT	CASSLINQPQHF
NA	TRBV11-3	TRBJ2-7	NA	TGTGCCAGCAGCTTAGAAGGCTACGAGCAGTACTTC	CASSLEGYEQYF
NA	TRBV25-1	TRBJ2-1	NA	TGTGCCAGCAGTGTACCGATAAGCTCCTACAATGAGCAGTTCTTC	CASSVPISSYNEQFF
NA	TRBV5-4	TRBJ2-7	few	TGTGCCAGCAGCGCTGCCGGGACATATGACTACGAGCAGTACTTC	CASSAAGTYDYEQYF
NA	TRBV28	TRBJ1-1	NA	TGTGCCATCCGACTGAGGGATTACACTGAAGCTTTCTTT	CAIRLRDYTEAFF
NA	TRBV27	TRBJ2-6	NA	TGTGCCAGCAGTTCGCGGGGCTCTGGGGCCAACGTCCTGACTTTC	CASSSRGSGANVLTF
TRBD2	TRBV9	TRBJ2-3	NA	TGTGCCAGCAGCGACGAGGGGACTAGCGTGACAGATACGCAGTATTTT	CASSDEGTSVTDTQYF
TRBD1	TRBV5-1	TRBJ2-2	NA	TGCGCCAGCAGCTTGGGACAGGGGAGCACCGGGGAGCTGTTTTTT	CASSLGQGSTGELFF
TRBD2	TRBV18	TRBJ2-7	NA	TGTGCCAGCTCACCCCTGACTAGCAGCGACGAGCAGTACTTC	CASSPLTSSDEQYF
NA	TRBV10-3	TRBJ1-3	NA	TGTGCCATCAGGGGAAGCGAATCTGGAAACACCATATATTTT	CAIRGSESGNTIYF
TRBD1	TRBV6-1	TRBJ2-1	NA	TGTGCCAGCAGTGAAGGACAGGGGGCTGGGGATGAGCAGTTCTTC	CASSEGQGAGDEQFF
NA	TRBV7-9	TRBJ2-6	NA	TGTGCCAGCAGCCCGCCCCACAGGTTCTCTGGGGCCAACGTCCTGACTTTC	CASSPPHRFSGANVLTF
NA	TRBV5-4	TRBJ1-6	NA	TGTGCCAGCAGCCCGGACACCAAGAGGTCACCCCTCCACTTT	CASSPDTKRSPLHF
NA	TRBV7-8	TRBJ2-1	few	TGTGCCAGCAGCCCGTCCCTTGGGACAATCCATGAGCAGTTCTTC	CASSPSLGTIHEQFF
NA	TRBV2	TRBJ1-2	NA	TGTGCCTCCCAGCAGGGGCAGTATGGCTACACCTTC	CASQQGQYGYTF
NA	TRBV5-4	TRBJ2-5	once	TGTGCCAGCAGCTTGTTCAGCGAACGTCAAGAGACCCAGTACTTC	CASSLFSERQETQYF
NA	TRBV10-3	TRBJ2-2	once	TGTGCCATCAGTGAGATCCTTCTGGGGGTGTCGGCCGGGGAGCTGTTTTTT	CAISEILLGVSAGELFF
TRBD1	TRBV29-1	TRBJ2-7	NA	TGCAGCGTTGTTGGACAGGGGGCGACCTACGAGCAGTACTTC	CSVVGQGATYEQYF
NA	TRBV28	TRBJ2-7	NA	TGTGCCAGCAGTGGTCAGGGACGCTACGAGCAGTACTTC	CASSGQGRYEQYF
TRBD1	TRBV28	TRBJ1-1	NA	TGTGCCAGCAGTCCTCCCGGGACAGGGGGCCCTGAAGCTTTCTTT	CASSPPGTGGPEAFF
TRBD2	TRBV11-2	TRBJ2-5	many	TGTGCCAGCAGCCTATGGGGACTAGCGGGAACTAAAGAGACCCAGTACTTC	CASSLWGLAGTKETQYF
TRBD1	TRBV6-1	TRBJ2-7	few	TGTGCCAGCAGTGAACCGGGACAGGGGCTGTTCGAGCAGTACTTC	CASSEPGQGLFEQYF
NA	TRBV5-4	TRBJ2-2	NA	TGTGCCAGCAGCGCCGTGACAGGCACCGGGGAGCTGTTTTTT	CASSAVTGTGELFF
NA	TRBV30	TRBJ2-7	few	TGTGCCTGGAGTAAGGCGGTACTCTACGAGCAGTACTTC	CAWSKAVLYEQYF
NA	TRBV5-6	TRBJ1-6	NA	TGTGCCAGCAGCCCCGGACGGAGGAATTCACCCCTCCACTTT	CASSPGRRNSPLHF
NA	TRBV27	TRBJ2-1	few	TGTGCCAGCAGTTCATGGGTGGGGCTCTACAATGAGCAGTTCTTC	CASSSWVGLYNEQFF
TRBD2	TRBV27	TRBJ2-7	NA	TGTGCCAGCAGTCGGACTAGTTTAAGCTCCTACGAGCAGTACTTC	CASSRTSLSSYEQYF
TRBD1	TRBV19	TRBJ1-1	NA	TGTGCCAGTAGTGACAGGGGGCAGAGTGGAGCTGAAGCTTTCTTT	CASSDRGQSGAEAFF
NA	TRBV5-5	TRBJ1-3	NA	TGTGCCAGCAACATCCGGAATACTGGAAACACCATATATTTT	CASNIRNTGNTIYF
TRBD2	TRBV11-2	TRBJ2-1	NA	TGTGCCAGCAGCCCTTACCAAGCGGGAGGTTGGACTGAGCAGTTCTTC	CASSPYQAGGWTEQFF
TRBD1	TRBV6-1	TRBJ2-5	NA	TGTGCCAGCAGTGCCCCGACAGGGGGAGAGACCCAGTACTTC	CASSAPTGGETQYF